This TCR beta chain was documented in a study of blood T cells in healthy people across ages. Donors were healthy Caucasian individuals from Russia aged about 6 to 95. A J-beta primer mix and a sample-barcoded 5' primer were used in a second PCR of about 6 to 12 cycles. TCRdb re-derived calls from the 5' RACE reads in MiXCR, one entry per CDR3 protein. Here the sample spans 1.5 million to 2 million distinct CDR3 sequences, around 50% being singletons. There are a few counts of this clonotype. Trimming shortened V by 5 bases and J by 2 bases, and 17 bases separated the two germline ends. This CDR3 is 16 amino acids long. Germline V gives CDR1 SEHNR, CDR2 FQNEAQ (reference sequence).

Source material: blood. The TCR was taken from a woman aged 40-49 years in good health. The chain is built from TRBV7-9 and TRBJ2-3, with D uncertain. CDR3 amino acids: CASSPSPRKLTDTQYF. CDR3 DNA sequence: TGTGCCAGCAGCCCATCACCCAGGAAACTCACAGATACGCAGTATTTT.